The source of this T cell receptor (beta chain) is a study of identical twins. Regarding the study as a whole: Out-of-frame alpha sequences common to twins exhibited an excess of low generation probability.

In germline, CDR1 is SGHRS, CDR2 YFSETQ. The CDR3 has 15 amino acids. V dropped 1 base and J dropped 4; count of bases not matched to a gene: 5. This clonotype was counted a few times. Antigen specificity is unknown. The cDNA had a unique molecular identifier and a template-switch universal primer site. TCRdb reprocessed the 5' RACE reads via MiXCR and lists one record per CDR3 protein. The sample lists 1.5 million to 2 million distinct CDR3 sequences, around a third occurring once. The material sequenced was cord blood. The chain employs TRBV5-1 and TRBJ2-3; 8 bases fit TRBD1. This receptor was identified in a newborn girl in good health. The CDR3 is CASSLLQGASDTQYF. For the CDR3, the DNA is TGCGCCAGCAGCTTGCTTCAGGGGGCCTCAGATACGCAGTATTTT.